A single sample gave rise to the 16 T cell receptor beta chains below, sequenced in a study of blood T cells in healthy people across ages. Next came a second PCR, run for about 7 to 12 cycles, which used a sample-barcoded 5' primer along with a J-beta primer mix. TCRdb re-derived calls from the 5' RACE reads in MiXCR, one entry per CDR3 protein. Here the sample spans about 600,000 distinct CDR3 sequences, less than 60% being singletons. What was sequenced was blood. These receptors were taken from a man of 80 years or more in good health.

V usage is TRBV12-3 or TRBV12-4 and J usage is TRBJ2-1, with D tentatively TRBD1 or TRBD2 (5 bases each). The CDR3 runs to 14 residues. Trimming removed 2 bases from V and 6 bases from J, with 11 bases in between. CDR3 in amino acids: CASSLPGTGNEQFF. For the CDR3, the DNA is TGTGCCAGCAGTTTACCCGGGACCGGCAATGAGCAGTTCTTC.

The chain is built from TRBV5-6 and TRBJ2-7; D unclear. Germline V gene data show CDR1 as SGHDT and CDR2 as YYEEEE. V was clipped by 2 bases and J by 2 bases, with 17 bases between them. The CDR3 loop spans 16 amino acids. CDR3 nucleotides: TGTGCCAGCAGCTTTAGGAGTAGAGCTGACCCCTACGAGCAGTACTTC. It yields the protein CASSFRSRADPYEQYF.

The chain uses TRBV5-1 and TRBJ2-1, with TRBD2 matching over 8 bases. After removal of 0 bases from V and 6 bases from J, the junction contained 8 bases not matched to a gene. Germline V gene data show CDR1 as SGHRS and CDR2 as YFSETQ. CDR3 length: 16 residues. The CDR3, as DNA: TGCGCCAGCAGCTTGGCACCCGGGACTAGAGTCAATGAGCAGTTCTTC. Translated: CASSLAPGTRVNEQFF.

Written as DNA, the CDR3 is TGTGCCAGCAGTGGGGACCTCCCCCCGTTCCAAGAGACCCAGTACTTC. It specifies CASSGDLPPFQETQYF. The rearrangement uses TRBV14 and TRBJ2-5; the D call may be TRBD1 or TRBD2 (5 bases each). V was shortened by 6 bases and J by 1 base, with 18 bases between the two germline ends. Germline CDR1 reads SGHDN; CDR2 reads FVKESK. The CDR3 contains 16 residues.

The V gene is TRBV6-2 or TRBV6-3, the J gene TRBJ2-5; D not resolved. Germline V gives CDR1 MNHEY, CDR2 SVGEGT. The CDR3 is 13 amino acids. V was clipped by 2 bases and J by 7 bases, with 11 bases between them. The CDR3 DNA is TGTGCCAGCAGTTACCCCCAAACGGGGACCCAGTACTTC. Translated, it gives CASSYPQTGTQYF.

The gene calls are TRBV3-1 and TRBJ2-2; 10 bases match TRBD2. This CDR3 spans 15 amino acids. The V and J ends lost 6 bases and 6 bases, in that order; junction bases with no gene match: 7. Germline assignment: CDR1 LGHDT and CDR2 YNNKEL (reference sequence). CDR3 DNA sequence: TGTGCCAGCAGTCATACTAGCGGGGAGGCCGGGGAGCTGTTTTTT. It codes for CASSHTSGEAGELFF.

Many counts were recorded for this clonotype. V and J are TRBV7-9 and TRBJ2-5, with TRBD1 identical over 7 bases. The J segment lost 2 bases and the V segment lost 4 bases, leaving 7 bases of the junction unmatched. Per germline, CDR1 SEHNR and CDR2 FQNEAQ (reference sequence). The CDR3 covers 15 residues. Here the CDR3 DNA reads TGTGCCAGCAGCTGGCTCTTGACAGGGCAAGAGACCCAGTACTTC. Translated: CASSWLLTGQETQYF.

This clonotype has ten or more counts. The chain employs TRBV6-2 or TRBV6-3 and TRBJ2-1; D possibly corresponds to TRBD2 (6 bases). The V gene's germline CDR1 is MNHEY and CDR2 SVGEGT. The CDR3 extends over 15 amino acids. CDR3 sequence: CAISEGPGAYNEQFF. As DNA, the CDR3 is TGTGCTATCTCCGAAGGGCCGGGGGCCTACAATGAGCAGTTCTTC.

J is TRBJ2-1 and V is TRBV6-1, with D tentatively TRBD1 (6 bases). The CDR3 has 18 amino acids. V was pared by 8 bases and J by 0 bases, with 23 bases between. Germline assignment: CDR1 MNHNS and CDR2 SASEGT. DNA of the CDR3: TGTGCCAGCGGTACAATATTGAGGCAGGGGAGCTCCTACAATGAGCAGTTCTTC. This sequence encodes CASGTILRQGSSYNEQFF.

The rearrangement uses TRBV24-1 and TRBJ2-1, with 14 bases matching TRBD2. CDR3 length: 16 amino acids. CDR1 is KGHDR, CDR2 SFDVKD, per germline. J lost 6 bases, V lost 12 bases, and 12 bases had no gene match. The CDR3 region has the DNA TGTGCCCCAGTCCCCGGACTAGCGGGAGGCACCAATGAGCAGTTCTTC. Translating gives CAPVPGLAGGTNEQFF.

This clonotype came up a few times. The genes are TRBV3-1 and TRBJ2-3; 9 bases match TRBD2. V lost 3 bases to trimming and J lost 2 bases; unmatched junction nucleotides: 12. Germline V CDR1 and CDR2: LGHDT, YNNKEL (reference sequence). The CDR3 is made up of 18 amino acids. The CDR3 coding sequence is TGTGCCAGCAGCCAGGATAAATGGGGCGGGGGGGTCACAGATACGCAGTATTTT. Its translation: CASSQDKWGGGVTDTQYF.

The rearrangement links TRBV6-2 or TRBV6-3 to TRBJ2-1, with 7 bases matching TRBD2. The CDR3 totals 15 residues. J gave up 3 bases and V 7 bases, and 9 bases lay outside the gene matches. Per the germline V gene, CDR1 is MNHEY and CDR2 is SVGEGT. CDR3 in DNA: TGTGCCAGCATCGAGGGAGCGGGGTTCTACAATGAGCAGTTCTTC. It translates to CASIEGAGFYNEQFF.

The V call is TRBV20-1, the J call TRBJ2-7; D is undetermined. The J call may be mistaken, given a closer DNA end match to TRBJ2-5. CDR3 length: 15 residues. Germline assignment: CDR1 DFQATT and CDR2 SNEGSKA (reference sequence). The CDR3 sequence: CSASPPSLGRETQYF. CDR3 sequence (DNA): TGCAGTGCTAGTCCCCCAAGTCTCGGCAGAGAGACCCAGTACTTC.

The chain links TRBV11-2 to TRBJ2-5, with unresolved D. The ends were cut back, 5 bases at V and 2 bases at J, with 12 bases in the middle. The length of the CDR3 is 14 residues. Germline CDR1 SGHAT, CDR2 FQNNGV. CDR3 sequence reads: CASSPNNRQETQYF. The CDR3 DNA follows: TGTGCCAGCAGCCCGAACAACCGACAAGAGACCCAGTACTTC. The full variable domain, completed using reference TRBV11-2 and TRBJ2-5, is EAGVAQSPRYKIIEKRQSVAFWCNPISGHATLYWYQQILGQGPKLLIQFQNNGVVDDSQLPKDRFSAERLKGVDSTLKIQPAKLEDSAVYLCASSPNNRQETQYFGPGTRLLVL.

This clonotype came up once. The chain employs TRBV7-2 and TRBJ1-5; D is undetermined. Trimming took 2 bases from V and 7 from J, leaving 9 bases between them. Per the germline V gene, CDR1 is SGHTA and CDR2 is FQGNSA. CDR3 length: 13 amino acids. The CDR3 DNA follows: TGTGCCAGCAGCTTAATTTCGGGGCAGCCCCAGCATTTT. It codes for CASSLISGQPQHF.

The chain couples TRBV5-1 to TRBJ2-3; 9 bases align to TRBD2. J lost 0 bases, V lost 4 bases, and 6 bases had no gene match. This CDR3 has 16 amino acids. The V gene's germline CDR1 is SGHRS and CDR2 YFSETQ. The CDR3 region is CASSKGLAPSTDTQYF. The CDR3 DNA reads as TGCGCCAGCAGCAAAGGACTAGCGCCTAGCACAGATACGCAGTATTTT.